Below, 14 T cell receptor beta chains from the same sample are listed, as sequenced in a study of shared clonotypes between healthy human individuals. This table comes from immunoSEQ multiplex PCR, and its TCRdb copy is limited to in-frame clones, with some not included. The sample has a few hundred thousand clones; around 86% are singletons. The sample taken for sequencing was memory CD8+ T cells sorted from blood. Subset given: CD45RO+ cells pooled with CCR7-negative TemRA cells. All receptors come from a man between 18 and 29 years old in good health.

CDR3 sequence reads: CASSHPGYGTQYF. DNA for the CDR3: TGTGCCAGCAGCCACCCGGGGTACGGGACCCAGTACTTC. This chain connects TRBV11-2 to TRBJ2-5; D is perhaps TRBD2 (5 bases). Germline values: CDR1 SGHAT, CDR2 FQNNGV. The V gene lost 5 bases and the J gene lost 7 bases, with 14 bases spanning the gap. CDR3 length: 13 amino acids.

About this clone: This same CDR3 is encoded by further DNA sequences in the sample. The rearrangement uses TRBV5-6 and TRBJ2-7; D call uncertain. The length of the CDR3 is 12 residues. Looked up from germline, CDR1 is SGHDT and CDR2 is YYEEEE. The ends were cut back, 0 bases at V and 1 base at J, with 2 bases in the middle. The CDR3 DNA sequence: TGTGCCAGCAGCTTGGCGTCCTACGAGCAGTACTTC. Amino acid sequence: CASSLASYEQYF.

This clone was found once. The J gene is TRBJ2-1, the V gene TRBV18; TRBD2 agrees at 11 bases. The CDR3 is 17 residues long. In germline, CDR1 is KGHSH, CDR2 LQKENI. The junction had 15 bases not matched to a gene; V was cut back by 2 bases and J by 12 bases. This chain's CDR3 is CASSPGGLAGVGLGQFF. The CDR3 coding sequence is TGTGCCAGCTCACCAGGCGGACTAGCGGGCGTAGGACTGGGGCAGTTCTTC.

In its sample, this clone was seen many times. V gene TRBV10-3 combines with J gene TRBJ2-2, with no clear D. Deletions cut 2 bases from V and 7 bases from J, with 11 bases between. The CDR3 is 14 amino acids. Germline CDR1 is ENHRY and CDR2 is SYGVKD. The CDR3 DNA is TGTGCCATCAGTGAGGGGTCCTATGGCGGGGAGCTGTTTTTT. This codes for CAISEGSYGGELFF.

This chain connects TRBV9 to TRBJ2-3; perhaps TRBD2 as D (5 bases). V lost 4 bases, J lost 6 bases, and 21 bases lay in between. CDR3 length: 16 amino acids. Germline CDR1 SGDLS, CDR2 YYNGEE. The CDR3 region is CASSLEGFAVGDTQYF. CDR3 DNA sequence: TGTGCCAGCAGCCTAGAGGGCTTTGCGGTTGGGGATACGCAGTATTTT.

The chain combines TRBV7-9 with TRBJ1-3, with D unclear. This CDR3 is built from 14 residues. The V and J ends lost 5 bases and 0 bases respectively, with 8 bases between them. Germline-derived CDR1 and CDR2 are SEHNR and FQNEAQ (reference sequence). Here the CDR3 DNA reads TGTGCCAGCAGCCCCGCCATCTCTGGAAACACCATATATTTT. This sequence encodes CASSPAISGNTIYF. The full variable domain, with the rest looked up from reference TRBV7-9 and TRBJ1-3, is DTGVSQNPRHKITKRGQNVTFRCDPISEHNRLYWYRQTLGQGPEFLTYFQNEAQLEKSRLLSDRFSAERPKGSFSTLEIQRTEQGDSAMYLCASSPAISGNTIYFGEGSWLTVV.

The table lists this clone with a few counts. The chain recombines TRBV7-9 with TRBJ1-1; perhaps TRBD1 as D (5 bases). The germline CDR1 and CDR2 sequences are SEHNR and FQNEAQ (reference sequence). This CDR3 contains 15 residues. The V end was cut by 3 bases, the J end by 2 bases, with 13 bases between. The chain's CDR3 is CASSFPQGVNTEAFF. For the CDR3, the DNA is TGTGCCAGCAGCTTCCCCCAGGGAGTTAACACTGAAGCTTTCTTT. Drawing the rest from reference TRBV7-9 and TRBJ1-1, the complete variable domain is DTGVSQNPRHKITKRGQNVTFRCDPISEHNRLYWYRQTLGQGPEFLTYFQNEAQLEKSRLLSDRFSAERPKGSFSTLEIQRTEQGDSAMYLCASSFPQGVNTEAFFGQGTRLTVV.

The chain uses TRBV29-1 and TRBJ2-2; 7 positions agree with TRBD2. Germline trimming cut 3 bases from V and 4 bases from J; bases unmatched to any gene: 5. The germline V gene has CDR1 SQVTM and CDR2 ANQGSEA. CDR3 size: 14 residues. The CDR3 loop reads CSVEPGEGTGELFF. In DNA, the CDR3 is TGCAGCGTTGAGCCGGGGGAGGGCACCGGGGAGCTGTTTTTT.

CDR3 in amino acids: CATSRGISGPYNEQFF. The CDR3 DNA sequence: TGTGCCACCAGCAGAGGCATTAGCGGGCCCTACAATGAGCAGTTCTTC. The gene calls are TRBV15 and TRBJ2-1; 7 bases are shared with TRBD2. V was clipped by 1 base and J by 2 bases; unmatched bases: 5. Germline CDR1 is LNHNV and CDR2 is YYDKDF (reference sequence). There are 16 residues in the CDR3.

CDR3 sequence reads: CAWSVLGPSGGELFF. The CDR3 coding sequence is TGTGCCTGGAGTGTACTTGGTCCTAGCGGCGGGGAGCTGTTTTTT. The chain links TRBV30 to TRBJ2-2; TRBD2 agrees at 7 bases. CDR3 length: 15 residues. Germline V gene sequence: CDR1 GTSNPN, CDR2 SVGIG (reference sequence). Trimming at V came to 0 bases and at J to 7 bases, leaving 8 bases not matched to a gene.

V gene TRBV19 combines with J gene TRBJ1-1; TRBD1 might be the D (6 bases). Trimming took off 6 bases at V and 10 bases at J, with 15 bases between the two ends. This CDR3 has 12 residues. Germline values: CDR1 LNHDA, CDR2 SQIVND (reference sequence). CDR3 protein: CASSPGGPGAFF. The CDR3 nucleotides are TGTGCCAGTAGCCCTGGGGGGCCCGGAGCTTTCTTT.

This chain links TRBV7-6 with TRBJ2-1; 10 bases are a match to TRBD2. The CDR3 consists of 19 residues. Germline values: CDR1 SGHVS, CDR2 FNYEAQ. The V and J ends lost 1 base and 3 bases, in that order; junction bases with no gene match: 12. The CDR3 DNA follows: TGTGCCAGCAGCTTAGAGATGGGGTTAGCGGGGGGATTCTACAATGAGCAGTTCTTC. Translated: CASSLEMGLAGGFYNEQFF.

This rearrangement joins TRBV10-2 to TRBJ2-1; TRBD2 is a possible D gene (6 bases). The CDR3 consists of 17 residues. The germline V and J ends were trimmed by 1 base and 5 bases, with 18 bases remaining between them. The V gene's germline CDR1 is WSHSY and CDR2 SAAADI. In DNA form, the CDR3 reads TGCGCCAGCAGTGAGTGGGAGGCCCCCATCAAAGACAATGAGCAGTTCTTC. This translates into CASSEWEAPIKDNEQFF.

The chain links TRBV10-3 to TRBJ1-5, with D tentatively TRBD1 (5 bases). V lost 2 bases and J lost 5, with 10 bases in between. This CDR3 is 14 amino acids long. Germline CDR1 ENHRY, CDR2 SYGVKD. CDR3 region: CAISEETAYQPQHF. DNA for the CDR3: TGTGCCATCAGTGAGGAGACAGCCTATCAGCCCCAGCATTTT.